Each of the 31 T cell receptor beta chains below was sequenced from the same sample in a study of cytomegalovirus exposure and HLA in healthy donors. PCR was performed using 60 Vbeta and 13 Jbeta primers. The data were produced by immunoSEQ multiplex PCR, yet TCRdb's version contains in-frame clones alone and is incomplete. The table has about 98,000 clones, about 81% seen once. The sample consisted of PBMCs. The receptor set was obtained from a man between 40 and 49 years old in good health and CMV-seronegative.

Written as DNA, the CDR3 is TGTGCCAGCAGTCTTAGCGGGGGACCCGGGGAGCTGTTTTTT. Its translation is CASSLSGGPGELFF. This sequence joins TRBV9 and TRBJ2-2; 9 nucleotides align to TRBD2. The germline CDR1 and CDR2 sequences are SGDLS and YYNGEE. Losses at the gene ends were 5 bases for V and 6 bases for J; bases not matched to a gene: 5. The CDR3 is 14 residues long.

The chain recombines TRBV7-6 with TRBJ1-2, with 8 bases lining up with TRBD1. Germline CDR1 and CDR2: SGHVS and FNYEAQ. After removal of 5 bases from V and 3 bases from J, the junction contained 5 bases not matched to a gene. The CDR3 is 14 residues long. The CDR3 reads CASSPDRGDYGYTF. DNA of the CDR3: TGTGCCAGCAGCCCCGACAGGGGCGACTATGGCTACACCTTC.

Points on this clone: The sample contains more than one DNA sequence encoding this CDR3. The chain carries TRBV18 and TRBJ1-2; D possibly corresponds to TRBD1 (5 bases). V dropped 3 bases and J dropped 3 bases, with 14 bases sitting between them. From germline, CDR1 is KGHSH and CDR2 LQKENI. The CDR3 has 15 amino acids. Here the CDR3 DNA reads TGTGCCAGCTCACCCCGTCAGGGAGGAGACTATGGCTACACCTTC. Amino acids: CASSPRQGGDYGYTF. Full variable domain (remainder filled in from reference TRBV18 and TRBJ1-2): NAGVMQNPRHLVRRRGQEARLRCSPMKGHSHVYWYRQLPEEGLKFMVYLQKENIIDESGMPKERFSAEFPKEGPSILRIQQVVRGDSAAYFCASSPRQGGDYGYTFGSGTRLTVV.

This sequence joins TRBV5-8 and TRBJ2-1; D is undetermined. Germline V gene lookup returns CDR1 SGHTS and CDR2 YDEGEE. This CDR3 is built from 10 residues. Trimming removed 5 bases at V and 8 bases at J, with 5 bases between. Written as DNA, the CDR3 is TGTGCCAGCAGGACTTATGAGCAGTTCTTC. This sequence encodes CASRTYEQFF.

V usage is TRBV5-4 and J usage is TRBJ1-2; TRBD1 aligns across 10 bases. V shed 4 bases, J shed 1 base, and the junction held 7 bases outside the gene matches. This CDR3 region has 16 residues. CDR1 and CDR2 (germline): SGHNT, YYREEE (reference sequence). The CDR3 sequence: CASSDRDRGFNYGYTF. Here the CDR3 DNA reads TGTGCCAGCAGCGACCGGGACAGGGGATTTAACTATGGCTACACCTTC.

The chain joins TRBV4-3 to TRBJ1-5; unclear D gene. CDR3 length: 15 amino acids. The V end lost 0 bases, the J end lost 1 base, and 7 bases lay between the germline ends. Germline assignment: CDR1 LGHNA and CDR2 YSLEER. DNA for the CDR3: TGCGCCAGCAGCCAAGATAAGAGGAGCAATCAGCCCCAGCATTTT. Amino acids: CASSQDKRSNQPQHF.

This chain links TRBV2 with TRBJ2-7; a weak D match, TRBD2 (5 bases). The CDR3 has 16 residues. Trimming cost V 3 bases and J 3 bases, with 18 bases left between them. Germline V lookup: CDR1 SNHLY, CDR2 FYNNEI. CDR3 nucleotide sequence: TGTGCCAGCAGTGAGTCCGGAGGAGGTGCGATCTACGAGCAGTACTTC. Protein product: CASSESGGGAIYEQYF.

The rearrangement links TRBV28 to TRBJ1-4; a possible D gene is TRBD1 (6 bases). The germline V gene encodes CDR1 MDHEN and CDR2 SYDVKM. This CDR3 is built from 12 residues. V lost 9 bases to trimming and J lost 8 bases, with 13 bases between them. The CDR3 reads CASEGEYEKLFF. Written as DNA, the CDR3 is TGTGCCAGTGAGGGGGAATACGAAAAACTGTTTTTT.

The CDR3 loop is CAWSSGMGPHEQFF. The CDR3 nucleotides read TGTGCCTGGAGTTCCGGGATGGGCCCCCATGAGCAGTTCTTC. The chain joins TRBV30 to TRBJ2-1; D is perhaps TRBD2 (5 bases). The CDR3 spans 14 residues. CDR1 is GTSNPN, CDR2 SVGIG, per germline (reference sequence). Trimming left V 2 bases short and J 8 bases short, with 16 bases between.

V and J are TRBV5-1 and TRBJ2-5; 9 nucleotides match TRBD2. The CDR3 sequence is 15 residues long. Germline CDR1 reads SGHRS; CDR2 reads YFSETQ. The ends lost 3 bases at V and 9 bases at J; junction bases unmatched: 12. CDR3: CASSSDRASGAAQYF. CDR3 nucleotide sequence: TGCGCCAGCAGCTCGGATAGGGCTAGCGGGGCGGCCCAGTACTTC.

The V and J genes are TRBV5-1 and TRBJ1-1; 7 bases align to TRBD1. V was pared by 3 bases and J by 0 bases, with 11 bases of the junction left unmatched. Germline lookup yields CDR1 SGHRS and CDR2 YFSETQ. This CDR3 is 17 amino acids long. Here the CDR3 DNA reads TGCGCCAGCAGCTGGGACCCCGACAGGGCTTTGAACACTGAAGCTTTCTTT. It yields the protein CASSWDPDRALNTEAFF.

J is TRBJ2-2 and V is TRBV27; 7 nucleotides align to TRBD2. This CDR3 comprises 15 residues. The V gene end was trimmed by 5 bases and the J gene end by 2 bases; junction bases not matched to a gene: 5. The V gene's germline CDR1 is MNHEY and CDR2 SMNVEV (reference sequence). The CDR3 sequence is CASSVTGLNTGELFF. CDR3 nucleotide sequence: TGTGCCAGCAGTGTAACGGGACTAAACACCGGGGAGCTGTTTTTT.

Details on this clone: Other DNA sequences in the sample encode the same CDR3. V and J are TRBV7-9 and TRBJ2-3, with 8 bases that match TRBD1. The CDR3 consists of 14 residues. V shed 5 bases, J shed 0 bases, and the junction held 1 base outside the gene matches. Per germline, CDR1 SEHNR and CDR2 FQNEAQ (reference sequence). The CDR3 loop reads CASSRTGSTDTQYF. CDR3 coding DNA: TGTGCCAGCAGCAGGACAGGGAGCACAGATACGCAGTATTTT. The whole variable domain, remainder taken from reference TRBV7-9 and TRBJ2-3, is DTGVSQNPRHKITKRGQNVTFRCDPISEHNRLYWYRQTLGQGPEFLTYFQNEAQLEKSRLLSDRFSAERPKGSFSTLEIQRTEQGDSAMYLCASSRTGSTDTQYFGPGTRLTVL.

V and J are TRBV19 and TRBJ1-6, with 11 bases that match TRBD1. CDR3 length: 14 amino acids. Trimming cost V 6 bases and J 9 bases; bases outside gene matches: 4. Germline lookup yields CDR1 LNHDA and CDR2 SQIVND (reference sequence). In nucleotides, the CDR3 is TGTGCCAGTAGAACCGGGACAGGGGGTTCACCCCTCCACTTT. This gives the protein CASRTGTGGSPLHF.

This clone has just one count. The chain carries TRBV6-5 and TRBJ1-1; no definite D call. The CDR3 length is 14 residues. The V end was cut by 2 bases, the J end by 1 base, with 8 bases between. The germline V gene has CDR1 MNHEY and CDR2 SVGAGI. CDR3 in DNA: TGTGCCAGCAGTTACCTTCAGAAGAACACTGAAGCTTTCTTT. It yields the protein CASSYLQKNTEAFF.

The chain combines TRBV27 with TRBJ1-4, with TRBD1 as a possible D gene (5 bases). Germline-derived CDR1 and CDR2 are MNHEY and SMNVEV (reference sequence). This CDR3 has 12 residues. Trimming stripped 3 bases from V and 8 bases from J, with 7 bases between. The CDR3 nucleotides read TGTGCCAGCAGTTTCCGGGGGGAAAAACTGTTTTTT. It encodes CASSFRGEKLFF.

V gene TRBV6-5 combines with J gene TRBJ2-7; D might be TRBD2 (6 bases). The CDR3 consists of 14 residues. The ends were cut back, 2 bases at V and 7 bases at J, with 15 bases in the middle. Germline V gives CDR1 MNHEY, CDR2 SVGAGI. This CDR3 is CASSYTSGGREQYF. As DNA, the CDR3 is TGTGCCAGCAGTTACACCTCCGGGGGTAGGGAGCAGTACTTC.

A few counts support this clone. The rearrangement uses TRBV20-1 and TRBJ2-5; TRBD2 is a possible D gene (5 bases). Trimming cost V 7 bases and J 5 bases, with 8 bases left between them. CDR3 length equals 10 residues. Germline values: CDR1 DFQATT, CDR2 SNEGSKA (reference sequence). The CDR3: CSVQRETQYF. CDR3 in DNA: TGCAGTGTACAGCGGGAGACCCAGTACTTC.

The gene calls are TRBV20-1 and TRBJ1-4, with a possible D match to TRBD1 (5 bases). V was pared by 3 bases and J by 11 bases, with 10 bases between. Germline loops: CDR1 DFQATT, CDR2 SNEGSKA (reference sequence). The length of the CDR3 is 11 residues. This CDR3 is CSASQGGKLFF. CDR3 in DNA: TGCAGTGCTAGTCAGGGAGGTAAACTGTTTTTT.

As concerns this clone: The same CDR3 also results from other DNA sequences found in this sample. The chain has TRBV11-2 and TRBJ1-2, with 7 bases identical to TRBD1. Germline V gene data show CDR1 as SGHAT and CDR2 as FQNNGV. There are 15 residues in the CDR3. After removal of 2 bases from V and 5 bases from J, the junction contained 8 bases not matched to a gene. The CDR3 coding sequence is TGTGCCAGCAGCTTAAGACAGGGATGGAATTATGGCTACACCTTC. This gives the protein CASSLRQGWNYGYTF.

In this sample, this clone turned up a few times. This rearrangement joins TRBV27 to TRBJ2-2; D gene uncertain. CDR1 is MNHEY, CDR2 SMNVEV, per germline (reference sequence). The CDR3 is 14 amino acids. Deletions cut 5 bases from V and 4 bases from J, with 11 bases between. CDR3 in amino acids: CASSGPELTGELFF. CDR3 sequence (DNA): TGTGCCAGCAGTGGGCCAGAGCTCACCGGGGAGCTGTTTTTT.

The chain uses TRBV11-3 and TRBJ2-2; D is uncertain. V lost 4 bases, J lost 0 bases, and 12 bases lay in between. CDR1 and CDR2 (germline): SGHNT, YENEEA. This CDR3 contains 16 residues. The CDR3, as DNA: TGTGCCAGCAGCTCCACTGTCCTTTCGAACACCGGGGAGCTGTTTTTT. Amino acid sequence: CASSSTVLSNTGELFF.

In this sample, this clone turned up once. This rearrangement joins TRBV5-4 to TRBJ1-4; D gene unclear. V lost 0 bases and J lost 2, with 5 bases in between. Germline V gives CDR1 SGHNT, CDR2 YYREEE (reference sequence). This CDR3 contains 14 residues. CDR3 in amino acids: CASSLEPTNEKLFF. As DNA, the CDR3 is TGTGCCAGCAGCTTGGAGCCGACTAATGAAAAACTGTTTTTT.

This clone occurred a few times. The genes are TRBV6-1 and TRBJ2-2; 7 bases line up with TRBD2. J lost 8 bases, V lost 0 bases, and 9 bases had no gene match. Germline values: CDR1 MNHNS, CDR2 SASEGT. This CDR3 spans 16 amino acids. The DNA of the CDR3 is TGTGCCAGCAGTGAAGCCCGGGGGGTGAGACGGGGGGAGCTGTTTTTT. The encoded protein is CASSEARGVRRGELFF.

The chain recombines TRBV7-2 with TRBJ2-4; the match to TRBD1 covers 8 bases. The J segment lost 7 bases and the V segment lost 2 bases, leaving 4 bases of the junction unmatched. Germline-derived CDR1 and CDR2 are SGHTA and FQGNSA. This CDR3 is 14 amino acids long. CDR3 in DNA: TGTGCCAGCAGCTTACGGCAGGGGGCCAACATTCAGTACTTC. Translation gives CASSLRQGANIQYF.

This clone was found once. The chain uses TRBV14 and TRBJ1-1, with TRBD1 matching over 8 bases. The V and J ends lost 2 bases and 3 bases, in that order; junction bases with no gene match: 5. The CDR3 is 15 residues long. Germline lookup yields CDR1 SGHDN and CDR2 FVKESK. The CDR3 region is CASSQRTGWDTEAFF. The CDR3, as DNA: TGTGCCAGCAGCCAACGGACAGGGTGGGACACTGAAGCTTTCTTT.

This sequence joins TRBV7-2 and TRBJ2-2; TRBD2 aligns across 7 bases. This CDR3 contains 16 residues. V lost 1 base, J lost 1 base, and 3 bases stayed unmatched. Germline V gene data show CDR1 as SGHTA and CDR2 as FQGNSA. Written as DNA, the CDR3 is TGTGCCAGCAGCTTAGAGGCGGGGGTGAACACCGGGGAGCTGTTTTTT. This sequence encodes CASSLEAGVNTGELFF.

V and J are TRBV5-8 and TRBJ2-1, with 9 bases that match TRBD1. V shed 4 bases and J 4 bases; nucleotides not matched to a gene: 6. This CDR3 has 15 amino acids. Germline values: CDR1 SGHTS, CDR2 YDEGEE. The DNA for the CDR3 is TGTGCCAGCAGCGACCGGACAGGGGCTTACAATGAGCAGTTCTTC. Translated: CASSDRTGAYNEQFF. The variable domain in full, completed from reference TRBV5-8 and TRBJ2-1, reads EAGVTQSPTHLIKTRGQQATLRCSPISGHTSVYWYQQALGLGLQFLLWYDEGEERNRGNFPPRFSGRQFPNYSSELNVNALELEDSALYLCASSDRTGAYNEQFFGPGTRLTVL.

V usage is TRBV11-1 and J usage is TRBJ2-2, with D possibly being TRBD2 (5 bases). This CDR3 contains 14 residues. Germline-derived CDR1 and CDR2 are SGHAT and FQDESV (reference sequence). The V end was cut by 5 bases, the J end by 7 bases, with 14 bases between. The CDR3 loop reads CASSQKRVVGELFF. The CDR3 bases are TGTGCCAGCAGCCAAAAGAGGGTTGTCGGGGAGCTGTTTTTT.

Only one count was recorded for this clone. The V gene is TRBV6-1, the J gene TRBJ1-5; D is possibly TRBD1 (6 bases). This CDR3 spans 13 amino acids. Germline CDR1 MNHNS, CDR2 SASEGT. V shed 9 bases and J shed 3 bases, with 12 bases lying between them. The CDR3 is CASRQVNNQPQHF. CDR3 in DNA: TGTGCCAGTAGACAGGTGAACAATCAGCCCCAGCATTTT.

V usage is TRBV21-1 and J usage is TRBJ1-4; TRBD1 is taken as the D call from the table, unchecked against the DNA. TRBV21-1 is classified as a pseudogene. The CDR3 totals 16 residues. The CDR3 coding sequence is TGTGCCAGCAGTCAGGCGGACAGTACAACTAATGAAAAACTGTTTTTT. Its translation is CASSQADSTTNEKLFF.